This passage covers 23 T cell receptor beta chains from one sample sequenced in a study of shared clonotypes between healthy human individuals. Generated by immunoSEQ multiplex PCR, the TCRdb table keeps only in-frame clones and is missing some. The sample contains some 100,000 clones, roughly two thirds of which appear only once. Sequenced input: memory CD8+ T cells sorted from blood. Subset of the sample: CD45RO+ cells pooled with CCR7-negative TemRA cells. These receptors were taken from a woman between 25 and 40 years old in good health.

V and J are TRBV6-5 and TRBJ2-4; D is possibly TRBD2 (5 bases). Germline V gene data show CDR1 as MNHEY and CDR2 as SVGAGI. The CDR3 covers 15 residues. The V and J ends lost 4 bases and 1 base respectively, with 11 bases between them. CDR3 sequence: CASSFSLAAKNIQYF. Here the CDR3 DNA reads TGTGCCAGCAGTTTCTCGCTAGCCGCCAAAAACATTCAGTACTTC.

This clone appeared many times. The V gene is TRBV6-4, the J gene TRBJ2-3; D remains unclear. V lost 2 bases to trimming and J lost 2 bases, with 11 bases between them. The germline V gene has CDR1 MRHNA and CDR2 SNTAGT. The CDR3 covers 15 residues. CDR3 nucleotides: TGTGCCAGCAGTGACGGCGGCCAACCCACAGATACGCAGTATTTT. Amino acid sequence: CASSDGGQPTDTQYF.

The CDR3 nucleotides read TGTGCCAGCAGCTCCGATGCTGAGAAGACCGAGCAGTACTTC. Translating it yields CASSSDAEKTEQYF. This sequence joins TRBV9 and TRBJ2-7; D is undetermined. V dropped 4 bases and J dropped 6 bases, with 17 bases sitting between them. The CDR3 spans 14 residues. Germline V lookup: CDR1 SGDLS, CDR2 YYNGEE. The full variable domain, with the rest looked up from reference TRBV9 and TRBJ2-7, is DSGVTQTPKHLITATGQRVTLRCSPRSGDLSVYWYQQSLDQGLQFLIQYYNGEERAKGNILERFSAQQFPDLHSELNLSSLELGDSALYFCASSSDAEKTEQYFGPGTRLTVT.

The rearrangement links TRBV27 to TRBJ1-1, with a weak D call TRBD1 (6 bases). Germline loops: CDR1 MNHEY, CDR2 SMNVEV (reference sequence). The CDR3 spans 14 residues. V was shortened by 4 bases and J by 1 base, with 10 bases between the two germline ends. CDR3 sequence reads: CASSSYRENTEAFF. The CDR3 DNA reads as TGTGCCAGCAGTTCCTACAGGGAGAACACTGAAGCTTTCTTT.

This clone appeared a few times. Other DNA sequences of this sample code for an identical CDR3. The rearrangement joins TRBV4-1 to TRBJ2-7, with D uncertain. This CDR3 region has 13 residues. Germline V lookup: CDR1 MGHRA, CDR2 YSYEKL. V was clipped by 0 bases and J by 5 bases, with 8 bases between them. The CDR3 bases are TGCGCCAGCAGCCAAGATCCGGGCCACGAGCAGTACTTC. As protein: CASSQDPGHEQYF.

This clone was counted a few times. The CDR3 nucleotides read TGTGCCAGCAGCCCCCCAGGGGGTACCTATGGCTACACCTTC. Its translation is CASSPPGGTYGYTF. The chain joins TRBV7-9 to TRBJ1-2; 7 bases are shared with TRBD1. The V segment lost 5 bases and the J segment 4 bases; nucleotides outside the gene matches: 7. CDR1 and CDR2 (germline): SEHNR, FQNEAQ (reference sequence). This CDR3 contains 14 residues.

This clone was found once. The J gene is TRBJ2-3, the V gene TRBV6-1, with D perhaps matching TRBD2 (6 bases). Per germline, CDR1 MNHNS and CDR2 SASEGT. The CDR3 is 18 amino acids. Between the trimmed V and J ends, which lost 2 bases and 0 bases, there was a span of 18 bases. The CDR3 DNA follows: TGTGCCAGCAGTGAAACCACCTACGGGACTCTTAGCACAGATACGCAGTATTTT. This gives the protein CASSETTYGTLSTDTQYF.

The rearrangement uses TRBV6-6 and TRBJ2-1; tentative D call: TRBD2 (5 bases). The CDR3 totals 14 residues. Germline V gene lookup returns CDR1 MNHNY and CDR2 SVGAGI (reference sequence). V lost 0 bases and J lost 7, with 10 bases in between. CDR3 sequence reads: CASSYSRLQNEQFF. The CDR3, as DNA: TGTGCCAGCAGTTACTCGAGACTACAAAATGAGCAGTTCTTC.

The chain joins TRBV7-7 to TRBJ2-4; the D call may be TRBD1 or TRBD2 (5 bases each). The CDR3 extends over 18 amino acids. Germline CDR1 and CDR2: SSHAT and FNYEAQ (reference sequence). V lost 5 bases and J lost 0, with 20 bases in between. The CDR3 DNA is TGTGCCAGCAGCCTCGAGGGGAGATCACCTTTAGCCAAAAACATTCAGTACTTC. Translation: CASSLEGRSPLAKNIQYF.

This clone was seen a few times. The V gene is TRBV7-9, the J gene TRBJ2-7, with 10 bases identical to TRBD1. The CDR3 totals 15 residues. With 5 bases clipped from V and 5 bases from J, the junction kept 9 bases outside the gene matches. Germline lookup yields CDR1 SEHNR and CDR2 FQNEAQ (reference sequence). The CDR3 loop reads CASSLTGTGVDEQYF. CDR3 in DNA: TGTGCCAGCAGCCTAACGGGGACAGGGGTAGACGAGCAGTACTTC.

The genes are TRBV10-1 and TRBJ2-7; 9 bases line up with TRBD2. V gave up 6 bases and J gave up 2 bases; unmatched junction bases: 11. This CDR3 spans 16 amino acids. The V gene's germline CDR1 is WNHNN and CDR2 SYGVQD (reference sequence). Here the CDR3 reads CASSPELAGRPYEQYF. DNA for the CDR3: TGCGCCAGCAGCCCGGAGCTAGCGGGACGACCCTACGAGCAGTACTTC.

The CDR3 is CASSESWTSGRSSYEQYF. The CDR3 nucleotides are TGTGCCAGCAGTGAATCATGGACTAGCGGGAGGAGCTCCTACGAGCAGTACTTC. V gene TRBV6-1 combines with J gene TRBJ2-7; the match to TRBD2 covers 14 bases. CDR1 and CDR2 from the germline V gene are MNHNS and SASEGT. The J segment lost 0 bases and the V segment lost 2 bases, leaving 6 bases of the junction unmatched. The CDR3 length is 18 residues.

This clone was recorded only once. The rearrangement uses TRBV6-6 and TRBJ1-5, with D unclear. With 6 bases removed from V and 2 bases from J, the gap between germline ends came to 17 bases. CDR3 length equals 16 residues. The germline V gene encodes CDR1 MNHNY and CDR2 SVGAGI (reference sequence). The CDR3 DNA follows: TGTGCCAGCAGCTTGTACACCCCAAAAGGCAATCAGCCCCAGCATTTT. Protein: CASSLYTPKGNQPQHF.

This chain joins TRBV5-6 and TRBJ2-5; no reliable D call. The J call is in doubt because the DNA end fits TRBJ2-7 better. This CDR3 has 15 residues. Germline values: CDR1 SGHDT, CDR2 YYEEEE. The CDR3 region is CASSLRFGARYEQYF. For the CDR3, the DNA is TGTGCCAGCAGCCTCAGGTTCGGTGCAAGATACGAGCAGTACTTC.

The chain links TRBV2 to TRBJ1-2, with D maybe TRBD1 (5 bases). Per the germline V gene, CDR1 is SNHLY and CDR2 is FYNNEI. The CDR3 is 17 amino acids. With 2 bases removed from V and 4 bases from J, the gap between germline ends came to 20 bases. The CDR3 protein is CASSEPGANILLYGYTF. DNA for the CDR3: TGTGCCAGCAGTGAACCCGGGGCGAACATTCTCCTCTATGGCTACACCTTC.

This clone was detected ten times or more. This chain joins TRBV27 and TRBJ2-7; D is perhaps TRBD1 (6 bases). The CDR3 is made up of 16 amino acids. V was trimmed by 0 bases and J by 2 bases, leaving 14 bases between them. Germline V lookup: CDR1 MNHEY, CDR2 SMNVEV (reference sequence). The CDR3 sequence is CASSLSQEGVPYEQYF. Here the CDR3 DNA reads TGTGCCAGCAGTTTATCCCAAGAGGGGGTACCCTACGAGCAGTACTTC.

The J gene is TRBJ2-7, the V gene TRBV27; the D gene could be TRBD1 or TRBD2 (5 bases each). This CDR3 comprises 15 residues. The germline V and J ends were trimmed by 6 bases and 0 bases, with 15 bases remaining between them. Germline loops: CDR1 MNHEY, CDR2 SMNVEV (reference sequence). CDR3 in DNA: TGTGCCAGCAGGCCCGGGACCGCGGTCTCCTACGAGCAGTACTTC. Its translation is CASRPGTAVSYEQYF.

This chain links TRBV29-1 with TRBJ2-3; the D gene is possibly TRBD2 (6 bases). This CDR3 is built from 13 residues. Trimming shortened V by 7 bases and J by 0 bases, and 11 bases separated the two germline ends. Germline V gene sequence: CDR1 SQVTM, CDR2 ANQGSEA. CDR3 nucleotides: TGCAGCGCCCTTGGAGGGAGCACAGATACGCAGTATTTT. This translates into CSALGGSTDTQYF.

This clone was seen just once. The V call is TRBV29-1, the J call TRBJ1-1; possible D gene TRBD1, 5 bases. There are 11 residues in the CDR3. Deletions cut 7 bases from V and 10 bases from J, with 16 bases between. The germline V gene has CDR1 SQVTM and CDR2 ANQGSEA. The CDR3 reads CSAWQTGLAFF. Here the CDR3 DNA reads TGCAGCGCCTGGCAAACAGGTTTAGCTTTCTTT.

The V gene is TRBV7-2, the J gene TRBJ2-3; 7 bases are a match to TRBD2. Germline CDR1 is SGHTA and CDR2 is FQGNSA. CDR3 size: 15 residues. The junction had 7 bases not matched to a gene; V was cut back by 5 bases and J by 2 bases. DNA for the CDR3: TGTGCCAGCAGCGGTATGGGGGGGAACACAGATACGCAGTATTTT. It specifies CASSGMGGNTDTQYF.

This clone was counted a few times. The rearrangement links TRBV7-9 to TRBJ2-7; D perhaps matches TRBD2 (5 bases). Germline CDR1 and CDR2: SEHNR and FQNEAQ (reference sequence). The CDR3 has 14 residues. Trimming cost V 5 bases and J 6 bases, with 17 bases left between them. The CDR3 nucleotides read TGTGCCAGCAGCCCCGGAGATTTTCGGGGCGAGCAGTACTTC. Protein sequence: CASSPGDFRGEQYF.

J is TRBJ2-7 and V is TRBV25-1; D gene ambiguous. Per the germline V gene, CDR1 is MGHDK and CDR2 is SYGVNS. This CDR3 spans 13 amino acids. V was pared by 4 bases and J by 1 base, with 8 bases between. In nucleotides, the CDR3 is TGTGCCAGCAGTGGGACGGAATCCTACGAGCAGTACTTC. Protein: CASSGTESYEQYF.

This chain connects TRBV6-1 to TRBJ2-1, with 9 positions matching TRBD2. Unmatched junction bases numbered 8, after V lost 7 bases and J lost 10 bases. This CDR3 is built from 13 residues. CDR1 MNHNS and CDR2 SASEGT come from the germline V gene. Here the CDR3 reads CASNPSGIVEQFF. The CDR3 DNA sequence: TGTGCCAGCAACCCTAGCGGGATAGTCGAGCAGTTCTTC.